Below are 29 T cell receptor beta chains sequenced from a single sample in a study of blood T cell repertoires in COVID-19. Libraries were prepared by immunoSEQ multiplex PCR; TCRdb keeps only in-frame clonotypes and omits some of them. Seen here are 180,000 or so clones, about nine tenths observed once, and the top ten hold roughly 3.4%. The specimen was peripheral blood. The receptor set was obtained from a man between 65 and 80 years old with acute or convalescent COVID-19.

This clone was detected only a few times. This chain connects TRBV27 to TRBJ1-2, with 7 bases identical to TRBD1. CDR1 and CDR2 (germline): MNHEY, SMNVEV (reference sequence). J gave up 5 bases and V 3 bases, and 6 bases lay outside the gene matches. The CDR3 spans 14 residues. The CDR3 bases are TGTGCCAGCAGTTTGGGGGACAGCCGATATGGCTACACCTTC. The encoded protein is CASSLGDSRYGYTF.

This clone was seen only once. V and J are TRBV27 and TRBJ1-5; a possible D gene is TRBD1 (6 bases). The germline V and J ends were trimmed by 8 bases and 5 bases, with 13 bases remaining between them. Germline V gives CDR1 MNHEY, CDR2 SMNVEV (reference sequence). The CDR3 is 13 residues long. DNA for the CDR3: TGTGCCAGCTGCGGGGGCCTCGATCAGCCCCAGCATTTT. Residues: CASCGGLDQPQHF.

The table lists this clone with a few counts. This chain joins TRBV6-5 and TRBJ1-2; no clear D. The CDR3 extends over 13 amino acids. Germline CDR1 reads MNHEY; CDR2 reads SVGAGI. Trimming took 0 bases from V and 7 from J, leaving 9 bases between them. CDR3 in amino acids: CASSYSGEGGYTF. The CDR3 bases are TGTGCCAGCAGTTACTCTGGAGAAGGTGGCTACACCTTC.

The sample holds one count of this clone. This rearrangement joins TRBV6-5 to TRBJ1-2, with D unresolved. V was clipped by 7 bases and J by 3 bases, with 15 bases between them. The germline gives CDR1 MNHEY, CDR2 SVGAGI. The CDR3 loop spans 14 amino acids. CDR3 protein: CASTQSLEYYGYTF. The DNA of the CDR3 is TGTGCCAGCACCCAGTCACTAGAATACTATGGCTACACCTTC.

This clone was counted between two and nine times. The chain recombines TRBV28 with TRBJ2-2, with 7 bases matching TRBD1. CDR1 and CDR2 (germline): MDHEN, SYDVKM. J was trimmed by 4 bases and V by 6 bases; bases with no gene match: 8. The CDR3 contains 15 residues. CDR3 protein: CASRSGQWSTGELFF. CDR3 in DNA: TGTGCCAGCAGGTCGGGACAGTGGAGCACCGGGGAGCTGTTTTTT.

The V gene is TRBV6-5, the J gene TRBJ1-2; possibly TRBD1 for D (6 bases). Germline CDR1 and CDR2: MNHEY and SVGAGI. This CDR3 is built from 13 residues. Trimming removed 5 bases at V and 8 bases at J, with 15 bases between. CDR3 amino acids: CASSRSGEGGYTF. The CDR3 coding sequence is TGTGCCAGCAGTCGCTCAGGGGAGGGAGGCTACACCTTC.

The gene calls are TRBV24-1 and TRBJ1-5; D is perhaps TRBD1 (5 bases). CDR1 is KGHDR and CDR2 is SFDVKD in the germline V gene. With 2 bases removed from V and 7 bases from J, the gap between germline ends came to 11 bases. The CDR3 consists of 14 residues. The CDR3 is CATSDWGGGQPQHF. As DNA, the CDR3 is TGTGCCACCAGTGATTGGGGGGGAGGGCAGCCCCAGCATTTT.

The CDR3 region has the DNA TGTGCCAGCAGCTTAGGGGGCGGCTCCTACGAGCAGTACTTC. Amino acid sequence: CASSLGGGSYEQYF. The chain joins TRBV5-4 to TRBJ2-7; 7 bases match TRBD1. The CDR3 extends over 14 amino acids. V was pared by 2 bases and J by 0 bases, with 2 bases of the junction left unmatched. CDR1 SGHNT and CDR2 YYREEE come from the germline V gene (reference sequence). Based on the CDR3 plus reference TRBV5-4 and TRBJ2-7, the full variable domain is ETGVTQSPTHLIKTRGQQVTLRCSSQSGHNTVSWYQQALGQGPQFIFQYYREEENGRGNFPPRFSGLQFPNYSSELNVNALELDDSALYLCASSLGGGSYEQYFGPGTRLTVT.

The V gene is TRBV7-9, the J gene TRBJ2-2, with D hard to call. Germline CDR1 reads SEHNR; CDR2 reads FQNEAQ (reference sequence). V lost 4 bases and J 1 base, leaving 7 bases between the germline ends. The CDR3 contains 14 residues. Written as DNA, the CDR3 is TGTGCCAGCAGCTCTGTATGGAACACCGGGGAGCTGTTTTTT. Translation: CASSSVWNTGELFF.

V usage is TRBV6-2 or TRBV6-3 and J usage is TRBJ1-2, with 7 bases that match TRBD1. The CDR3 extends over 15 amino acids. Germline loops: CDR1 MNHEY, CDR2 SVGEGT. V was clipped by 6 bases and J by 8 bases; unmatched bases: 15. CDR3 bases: TGTGCCAGCAGCACCTACACGGGACAGAAAGGAGGCTACACCTTC. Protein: CASSTYTGQKGGYTF.

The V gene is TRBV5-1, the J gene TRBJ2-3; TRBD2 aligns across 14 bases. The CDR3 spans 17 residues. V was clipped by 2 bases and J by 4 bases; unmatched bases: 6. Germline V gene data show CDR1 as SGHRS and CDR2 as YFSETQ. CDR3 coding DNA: TGCGCCAGCAGCTTTTTCGGGACTAGCGGGAGTTCAGATACGCAGTATTTT. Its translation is CASSFFGTSGSSDTQYF.

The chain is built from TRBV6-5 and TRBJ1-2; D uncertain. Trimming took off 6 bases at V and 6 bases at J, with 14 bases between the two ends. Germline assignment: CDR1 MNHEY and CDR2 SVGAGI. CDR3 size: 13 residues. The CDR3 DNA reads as TGTGCCAGCAGAACGAGGGCGGCGCATGGCTACACCTTC. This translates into CASRTRAAHGYTF.

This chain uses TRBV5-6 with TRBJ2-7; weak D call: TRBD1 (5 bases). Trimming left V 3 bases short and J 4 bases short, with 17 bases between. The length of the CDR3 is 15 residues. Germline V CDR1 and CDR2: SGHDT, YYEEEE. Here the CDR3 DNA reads TGTGCCAGCAGCTCGGGTGGCAGGGTTCGGTACGAGCAGTACTTC. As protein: CASSSGGRVRYEQYF.

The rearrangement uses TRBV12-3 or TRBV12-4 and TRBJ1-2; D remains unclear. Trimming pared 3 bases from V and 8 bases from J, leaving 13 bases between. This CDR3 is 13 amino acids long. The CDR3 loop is CASSLGVGGGYTF. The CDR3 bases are TGTGCCAGCAGTTTGGGCGTGGGTGGGGGCTACACCTTC.

CDR3 nucleotides: TGTGCCAGCACCGAGGGGGGACAGAAGGTTGTGTCCCTCCACTTT. The encoded protein is CASTEGGQKVVSLHF. The rearrangement links TRBV6-5 to TRBJ1-6; 7 bases fit TRBD1. J was trimmed by 14 bases and V by 7 bases; bases with no gene match: 17. Germline V CDR1 and CDR2: MNHEY, SVGAGI. The CDR3 contains 15 residues.

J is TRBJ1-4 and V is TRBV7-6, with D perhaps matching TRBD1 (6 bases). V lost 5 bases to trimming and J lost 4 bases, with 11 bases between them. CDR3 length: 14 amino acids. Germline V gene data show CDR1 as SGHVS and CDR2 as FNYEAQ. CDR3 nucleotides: TGTGCCAGCAGCCCGACAGGTGGTAATGAAAAACTGTTTTTT. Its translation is CASSPTGGNEKLFF.

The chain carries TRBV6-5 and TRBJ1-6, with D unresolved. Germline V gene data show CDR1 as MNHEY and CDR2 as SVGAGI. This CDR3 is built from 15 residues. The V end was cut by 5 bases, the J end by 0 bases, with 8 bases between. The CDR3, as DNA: TGTGCCAGCAGTACCCACAGCTCCTATAATTCACCCCTCCACTTT. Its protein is CASSTHSSYNSPLHF.

In DNA, the CDR3 is TGTGCCAGCAGCCAAGACACCGGGACATACTCTGGCTACACCTTC. It yields the protein CASSQDTGTYSGYTF. The J gene is TRBJ1-2, the V gene TRBV3-1 (or the pseudogene TRBV3-2); D perhaps matches TRBD1 (6 bases). Germline V CDR1 and CDR2: LGHDT, YNNKEL (reference sequence). Between the trimmed V and J ends, which lost 0 bases and 7 bases, there was a span of 15 bases. The CDR3 covers 15 residues.

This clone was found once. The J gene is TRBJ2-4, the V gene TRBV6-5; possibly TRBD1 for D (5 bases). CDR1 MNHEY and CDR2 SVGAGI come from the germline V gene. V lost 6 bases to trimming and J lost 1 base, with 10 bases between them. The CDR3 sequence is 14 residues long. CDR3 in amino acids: CASSPPGAKNIQYF. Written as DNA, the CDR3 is TGTGCCAGCAGCCCCCCAGGGGCCAAAAACATTCAGTACTTC.

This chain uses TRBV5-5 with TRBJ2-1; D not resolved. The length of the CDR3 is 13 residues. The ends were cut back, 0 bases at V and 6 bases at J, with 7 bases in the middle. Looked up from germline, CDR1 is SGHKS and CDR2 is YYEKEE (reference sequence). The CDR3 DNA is TGTGCCAGCAGCTTGGTGGAGCTCAATGAGCAGTTCTTC. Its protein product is CASSLVELNEQFF.

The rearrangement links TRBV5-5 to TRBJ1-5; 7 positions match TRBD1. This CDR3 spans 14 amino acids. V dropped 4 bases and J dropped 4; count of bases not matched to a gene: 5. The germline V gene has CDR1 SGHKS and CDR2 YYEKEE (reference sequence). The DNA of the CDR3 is TGTGCCAGCAGCATTGCAGGGGGGAATCAGCCCCAGCATTTT. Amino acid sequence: CASSIAGGNQPQHF.

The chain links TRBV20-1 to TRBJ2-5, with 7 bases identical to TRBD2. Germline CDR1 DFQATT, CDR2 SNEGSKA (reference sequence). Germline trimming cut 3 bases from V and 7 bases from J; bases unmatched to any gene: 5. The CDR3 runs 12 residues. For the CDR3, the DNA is TGCAGTGCTAGTTCCGGGGAGGGGACCCAGTACTTC. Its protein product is CSASSGEGTQYF.

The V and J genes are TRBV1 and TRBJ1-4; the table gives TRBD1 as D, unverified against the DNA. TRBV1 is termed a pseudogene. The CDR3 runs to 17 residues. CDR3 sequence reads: CTSSHLDRLKANEKLFF. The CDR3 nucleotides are TGCACCAGCAGCCACTTGGACAGGCTTAAGGCTAATGAAAAACTGTTTTTT.

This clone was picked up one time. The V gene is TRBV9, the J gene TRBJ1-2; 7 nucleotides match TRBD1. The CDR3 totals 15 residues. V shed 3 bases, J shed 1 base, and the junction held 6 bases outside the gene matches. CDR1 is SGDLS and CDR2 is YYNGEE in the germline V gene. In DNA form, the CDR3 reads TGTGCCAGCAGCGACACAGGGGACCTTAACTATGGCTACACCTTC. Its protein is CASSDTGDLNYGYTF. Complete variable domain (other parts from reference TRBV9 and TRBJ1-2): DSGVTQTPKHLITATGQRVTLRCSPRSGDLSVYWYQQSLDQGLQFLIQYYNGEERAKGNILERFSAQQFPDLHSELNLSSLELGDSALYFCASSDTGDLNYGYTFGSGTRLTVV.

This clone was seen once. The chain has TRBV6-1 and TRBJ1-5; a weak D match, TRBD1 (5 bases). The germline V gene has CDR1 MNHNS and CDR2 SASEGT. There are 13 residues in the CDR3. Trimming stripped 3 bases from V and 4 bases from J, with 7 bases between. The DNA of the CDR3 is TGTGCCAGCAGTGAGGGGGGTAATCAGCCCCAGCATTTT. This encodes CASSEGGNQPQHF.

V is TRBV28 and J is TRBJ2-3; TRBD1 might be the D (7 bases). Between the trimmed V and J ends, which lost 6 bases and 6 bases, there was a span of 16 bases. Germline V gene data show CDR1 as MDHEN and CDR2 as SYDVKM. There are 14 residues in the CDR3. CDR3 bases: TGTGCCAGCAGGGAGGGGGCGTTTATCGATACGCAGTATTTT. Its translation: CASREGAFIDTQYF. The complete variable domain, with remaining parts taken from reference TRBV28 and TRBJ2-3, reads DVKVTQSSRYLVKRTGEKVFLECVQDMDHENMFWYRQDPGLGLRLIYFSYDVKMKEKGDIPEGYSVSREKKERFSLILESASTNQTSMYLCASREGAFIDTQYFGPGTRLTVL.

This chain's CDR3 is CATSRSPLDTQYF. CDR3 nucleotide sequence: TGTGCCACCAGCAGGTCCCCTTTGGATACGCAGTATTTT. The rearrangement joins TRBV15 to TRBJ2-3; no clear D gene. V gave up 3 bases and J gave up 6 bases, with 10 bases separating them. There are 13 residues in the CDR3. CDR1 is LNHNV, CDR2 YYDKDF, per germline (reference sequence). The entire variable domain, with the rest obtained from reference TRBV15 and TRBJ2-3, is as follows: DAMVIQNPRYQVTQFGKPVTLSCSQTLNHNVMYWYQQKSSQAPKLLFHYYDKDFNNEADTPDNFQSRRPNTSFCFLDIRSPGLGDTAMYLCATSRSPLDTQYFGPGTRLTVL.

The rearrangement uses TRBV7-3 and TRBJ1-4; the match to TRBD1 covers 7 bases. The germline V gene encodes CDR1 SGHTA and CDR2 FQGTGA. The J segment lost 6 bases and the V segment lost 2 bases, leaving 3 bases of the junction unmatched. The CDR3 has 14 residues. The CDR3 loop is CASSLGTVDEKLFF. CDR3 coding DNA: TGTGCCAGCAGCTTAGGGACAGTGGATGAAAAACTGTTTTTT.

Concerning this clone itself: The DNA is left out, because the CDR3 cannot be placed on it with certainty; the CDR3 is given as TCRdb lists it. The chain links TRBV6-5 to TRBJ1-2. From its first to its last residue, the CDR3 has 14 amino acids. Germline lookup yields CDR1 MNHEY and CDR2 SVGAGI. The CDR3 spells CASSSSGADYGYTF.